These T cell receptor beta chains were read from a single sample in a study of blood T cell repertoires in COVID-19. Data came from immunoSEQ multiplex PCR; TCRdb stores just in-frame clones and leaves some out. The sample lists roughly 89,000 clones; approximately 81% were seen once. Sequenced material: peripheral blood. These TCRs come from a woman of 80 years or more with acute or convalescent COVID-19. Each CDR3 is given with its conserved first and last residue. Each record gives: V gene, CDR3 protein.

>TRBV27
CASRRRANSGNTIYF
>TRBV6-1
CASSDPGQGYEQYF
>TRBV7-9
CASSSRDRGPNEQFF
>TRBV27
CASSVAGGRGSTDTQYF
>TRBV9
CASGDYYTGELFF
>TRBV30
CAWQTFTEAFF
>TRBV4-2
CASSQGTSDDGGELFF
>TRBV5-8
CASSGGTVQETQYF
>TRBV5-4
CASSPDRNYGYTF
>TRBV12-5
CASGRSGTSSSNEQFF
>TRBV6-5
CASIAGTENTEAFF
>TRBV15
CATSRSTGPNNEQFF
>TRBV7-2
CASSWDSATNEKLFF